A selection of T cell receptor beta chains follows, all from one sample in a study of blood T cells in healthy people across ages. One entry per CDR3 protein, called by TCRdb with MiXCR from the 5' RACE reads. This table has approximately 600,000 distinct CDR3 sequences, 58% appearing once. The sample comprised blood. All receptors come from a man aged 55 to 70 in good health. The CDR3 runs from the conserved cysteine through the conserved F or W. The order of the fields is J gene, D gene, V gene, clone size, CDR3 DNA, CDR3 protein. A D gene is named only where the DNA matches it firmly. Only some rows state a clone size, as once, few, many or a class for expanded clones.

TRBJ2-3,NA,TRBV20-1,NA,TGCAGTGCCACCCCAGCGACTAGCACAGATACGCAGTATTTT,CSATPATSTDTQYF
TRBJ2-3,TRBD2,TRBV7-9,NA,TGTGCCAGCAGCTTAGGGTTCAGCGGGGAAACCGGGGATACGCAGTATTTT,CASSLGFSGETGDTQYF
TRBJ2-7,NA,TRBV12-3/TRBV12-4,NA,TGTGCCAGCAGTCAGGACTTAGGGGAATACAATGAGCAGTACTTC,CASSQDLGEYNEQYF
TRBJ2-1,NA,TRBV6-1,many,TGTGCCAGCAGTGAGGTCGGGGGGCGAGATGAGCAGTTCTTC,CASSEVGGRDEQFF
TRBJ2-1,NA,TRBV12-5,once,TGTGCTAGTGGGTCCGGGGGCCGCTACAATGAGCAGTTCTTC,CASGSGGRYNEQFF
TRBJ2-5,TRBD1,TRBV4-1,few,TGCGCCAGCAGCCAAGGCGGGACAGGGAAAGAGACCCAGTACTTC,CASSQGGTGKETQYF
TRBJ2-5,TRBD2,TRBV13,NA,TGTGCCAGCAGCTTACGACTAGCGGGAGAGACCCAGTACTTC,CASSLRLAGETQYF
TRBJ2-3,TRBD2,TRBV20-1,NA,TGCAGTGCTAGTCGCCCTAGCGGGGGCCCCACAGATACGCAGTATTTT,CSASRPSGGPTDTQYF
TRBJ2-3,TRBD2,TRBV3-1,NA,TGTGCCAGCAGCTTAGCGGGGGGCACGGGGGATACGCAGTATTTT,CASSLAGGTGDTQYF
TRBJ2-3,TRBD2,TRBV7-2,few,TGTGCCAGCAGCTTCGGGAGGCGGGGATATGATACGCAGTATTTT,CASSFGRRGYDTQYF
TRBJ2-1,NA,TRBV5-1,few,TGCGCCAGCAGCTTCAGGGAAGGTCGCTACAATGAGCAGTTCTTC,CASSFREGRYNEQFF
TRBJ2-1,NA,TRBV10-3,many,TGTGCCATCAGTGACGGCGTCCTGGGGTCCTACAATGAGCAGTTCTTC,CAISDGVLGSYNEQFF
TRBJ1-1,NA,TRBV18,NA,TGTGCCAGCTCACCAGGGACGGGTCCTGAAGCTTTCTTT,CASSPGTGPEAFF
TRBJ2-5,NA,TRBV4-2,NA,TGTGCCAGCAGCCAAGATCAGGGGAGGGATGAGTACTTC,CASSQDQGRDEYF
TRBJ2-1,NA,TRBV12-3/TRBV12-4,NA,TGTGCCAGCAGTTTCATAGGGAGGAGAGACAATGAGCAGTTCTTC,CASSFIGRRDNEQFF
TRBJ2-5,NA,TRBV12-3/TRBV12-4,NA,TGTGCCAGCAGTTTCGGGGCGGCATACCAAGAGACCCAGTACTTC,CASSFGAAYQETQYF
TRBJ2-1,TRBD1,TRBV27,NA,TGTGCCAGCAGAAAACAGGGGGCTCCTCCCATATACAATGAGCAGTTCTTC,CASRKQGAPPIYNEQFF
TRBJ2-7,NA,TRBV20-1,NA,TGCAGTGCCCTGACAGCCTACGAGCAGTACTTC,CSALTAYEQYF
TRBJ1-2,TRBD1,TRBV6-5,many,TGTGCCAGCAGACCTTCCCCGGGACAGGAATTTGATGGCTACACCTTC,CASRPSPGQEFDGYTF
TRBJ2-6,NA,TRBV19,few,TGTGCCAGTAGTATAGTTTCCTCTGGGGCCAACGTCCTGACTTTC,CASSIVSSGANVLTF
TRBJ2-1,TRBD2,TRBV10-3,NA,TGTGCCATCAGTGAGTCGAGCCTAGCGGGGGGAAACAATGAGCAGTTCTTC,CAISESSLAGGNNEQFF
TRBJ2-5,TRBD2,TRBV11-2,few,TGTGCCAGCAGCTTAGATCCGGGGGGCCAAGAGACCCAGTACTTC,CASSLDPGGQETQYF
TRBJ2-5,NA,TRBV3-1,few,TGTGCCAGCAGCCAACAGAAAGAGACCCAGTACTTC,CASSQQKETQYF
TRBJ1-1,NA,TRBV10-1,NA,TGCGCCAGCAGTGAGTCGGGCGGCACGAACACTGAAGCTTTCTTT,CASSESGGTNTEAFF
TRBJ2-1,TRBD2,TRBV12-3/TRBV12-4,NA,TGTGCCAGCAGCCGGGAGCGGGGGGCTCAGTACAATGAGCAGTTCTTT,CASSRERGAQYNEQFF
TRBJ1-1,TRBD1,TRBV6-5,NA,TGTGCCAGCAGAAGGGGGACAGGGCAGATGAACACTGAAGCTTTCTTT,CASRRGTGQMNTEAFF
TRBJ2-7,TRBD2,TRBV6-2/TRBV6-3,few,TGTGCCAGCAGTCACATCCCGACTAGCAACTACGAGCAGTACTTC,CASSHIPTSNYEQYF
TRBJ2-3,TRBD1,TRBV24-1,few,TGTGCCACCAGTGCTGCAGGGGGCCTGACAGATACGCAGTATTTT,CATSAAGGLTDTQYF
TRBJ2-5,TRBD2,TRBV9,NA,TGTGCCAGCAGCGTCGGACTAGGCCAAGAGACCCAGTACTTC,CASSVGLGQETQYF
TRBJ2-1,NA,TRBV20-1,many,TGCAGTGCTCTTTCTCCGGGGTTAGGCAATGAGCAGTTCTTC,CSALSPGLGNEQFF
TRBJ2-5,TRBD1,TRBV5-1,once,TGCGCCAGCACCTTACAGGGGGCGGAGACCCAGTACTTC,CASTLQGAETQYF
TRBJ1-6,NA,TRBV7-9,NA,TGTGCCAGCAGCTTAAGCAGCAGCTCCTATAATTCACCCCTCCACTTT,CASSLSSSSYNSPLHF
TRBJ2-5,TRBD2,TRBV10-3,few,TGTGCCACGGAAGCGGGGGTCGAAGGAGAGACCCAGTACTTC,CATEAGVEGETQYF
TRBJ2-6,NA,TRBV6-5,few,TGTGCCAGCAGTTACTCGCCAGCCTCTGGGGCCAACGTCCTGACTTTC,CASSYSPASGANVLTF
TRBJ2-7,TRBD2,TRBV4-1,many,TGCGCCAGCAGCCCGCGTCTAGCGGGGGGGCTTGACGAGCAGTACTTC,CASSPRLAGGLDEQYF
TRBJ1-2,TRBD1,TRBV12-3/TRBV12-4,few,TGTGCCAGCAGACTTGGACAGGAATATGGCTACACCTTC,CASRLGQEYGYTF
TRBJ1-2,NA,TRBV27,NA,TGTGCCAGCAGTTTGGGGAGAGGGGACATCTATGGCTACACCTTC,CASSLGRGDIYGYTF
TRBJ2-5,NA,TRBV27,NA,TGTGCCAGCAGTCCCCGGGGGACAGTGGGATGGACCCAGTACTTC,CASSPRGTVGWTQYF
TRBJ2-3,NA,TRBV5-1,NA,TGCGCCAGCACCCAACGTACGGGGGCCAGCGGGACAGATACGCAGTATTTT,CASTQRTGASGTDTQYF
TRBJ2-2,NA,TRBV3-1,NA,TGTGCCAGCAGCCGTCTAAGGAGGGCCACCGGGGAGCTGTTTTTT,CASSRLRRATGELFF
TRBJ2-5,TRBD2,TRBV28,NA,TGTGCCAGCAACCGAGCGGGGAGCCAAGAGACCCAGTACTTC,CASNRAGSQETQYF
TRBJ2-5,NA,TRBV3-1,few,TGTGCCAGCAGAGAATCCGTACAAGAGACCCAGTACTTC,CASRESVQETQYF
TRBJ2-1,TRBD2,TRBV29-1,few,TGCAGCGTTGATTCGGGGCGGGGGGTCTACAATGAGCAGTTCTTC,CSVDSGRGVYNEQFF
TRBJ2-7,TRBD2,TRBV20-1,NA,TGCAGTGTATCGGGGGGGAGCTCCTACAATGAGCAGTACTTC,CSVSGGSSYNEQYF
TRBJ2-4,NA,TRBV6-5,few,TGTGCCAGCAGTTACTCTGAGTCCGTAGCCAAAAACATTCAGTACTTC,CASSYSESVAKNIQYF
TRBJ2-5,NA,TRBV10-2,many,TGCGCCAGCAGTCAGGACCGGAATCAAGAGACCCAGTACTTC,CASSQDRNQETQYF
TRBJ2-7,TRBD1,TRBV5-4,NA,TGTGCCAGCAGCACGGGACAGTCCCGGGGCTACGAGCAGTACTTC,CASSTGQSRGYEQYF
TRBJ2-1,TRBD2,TRBV7-9,NA,TGTGCCAGCAGCTTAGGTAGCGGGGGGGCCTATGAGCAGTTCTTC,CASSLGSGGAYEQFF
TRBJ2-5,NA,TRBV3-1,few,TGTGCCAGCAGGAAGACAGGGAGGGAGACCCAGTACTTC,CASRKTGRETQYF